These T cell receptor beta chains were read from a single sample in a study of a mutant IDH1 vaccine in newly diagnosed glioma. Here immunoSEQ multiplex PCR was the method, and the copy in TCRdb shows in-frame clones only, minus some. The sample records approximately 50,000 clones, more than 60% being singletons. For these TCRs, the target antigens are not known. The sample was PBMCs, taken from a glioma patient whose treatment included an IDH1 peptide vaccine. Every receptor here comes from a man in his forties with glioma. Each CDR3 is given with its conserved first and last residue. D genes are given only for firm matches. Only some rows state a clone size, as once, few, many or a class for expanded clones.

D,size,J,V,DNA,CDR3
NA,NA,TRBJ1-5,TRBV19,TGTGCCAGTAGTGTCGCAGACTTTTATAGCAATCAGCCCCAGCATTTT,CASSVADFYSNQPQHF
TRBD1,NA,TRBJ2-3,TRBV5-1,TGCGCCAGCAGCTTGGTGGGACAGGGAACAGATACGCAGTATTTT,CASSLVGQGTDTQYF
NA,few,TRBJ2-3,TRBV21-1,TGTGCCAGCAGCAAAGGTCTAATGAGGACAGCTACGCAGTATTTT,CASSKGLMRTATQYF
NA,NA,TRBJ2-7,TRBV27,TGTGCCAGCAGTGGTAGGAACCCCTACGAGCAGTACTTC,CASSGRNPYEQYF
NA,once,TRBJ2-3,TRBV12-5,TGTGCTAGTGGTTTGGGTGTACTAGGTAGGACAGATACGCAGTATTTT,CASGLGVLGRTDTQYF
NA,NA,TRBJ2-2,TRBV13,TGTGCCAGCAGCTTAGTGGTTGCGGGCACCGGGGAGCTGTTTTTT,CASSLVVAGTGELFF
NA,NA,TRBJ2-7,TRBV19,TGTGCCAGTAGTATAGGACAGCTGACTGGGCAGTACTTC,CASSIGQLTGQYF
NA,NA,TRBJ1-1,TRBV7-9,TGTGCCAGCAACCCCTCATGGACTGAAGCTTTCTTT,CASNPSWTEAFF
NA,few,TRBJ1-1,TRBV27,TGTGCCAGCAGTTGGGACGGGAACACTGAAGCTTTCTTT,CASSWDGNTEAFF
NA,NA,TRBJ1-3,TRBV18,TGTGCCAGCTCACCGGAAGGGGGGCTTCCCTCTGGAAACACCATATATTTT,CASSPEGGLPSGNTIYF
NA,NA,TRBJ2-7,TRBV7-8,TGTGCCAGCAGCGTAGATACCAACCGGGACTCAACCTACGAGCAGTACTTC,CASSVDTNRDSTYEQYF
NA,NA,TRBJ2-1,TRBV29-1,TGCAGCGTATGGGGGGTAAACAGGGTTTACAATGAGCAGTTCTTC,CSVWGVNRVYNEQFF
NA,NA,TRBJ1-3,TRBV9,TGTGCCAGCAGCCCCTCGACAGTTCACTCTGGAAACACCATATATTTT,CASSPSTVHSGNTIYF
NA,NA,TRBJ2-2,TRBV5-1,TGCGCCAGCAGCGCCGAACAGGGATTGAGGACCGGGGAGCTGTTTTTT,CASSAEQGLRTGELFF
TRBD1,NA,TRBJ1-2,TRBV6-5,TGTGCCAGCACCCCCCGGACAGGGGGGCACTATGGCTACACCTTC,CASTPRTGGHYGYTF
NA,NA,TRBJ2-5,TRBV6-6,TGTGCCAGCAGTTCGGGGACCATTGGGGAGACCCAGTACTTC,CASSSGTIGETQYF
NA,few,TRBJ1-2,TRBV30,TGTGCCTGGAGTGTACAGTCTGGCTACACCTTC,CAWSVQSGYTF
NA,NA,TRBJ1-5,TRBV15,TGTGCCACCAGCGGACTGAATCAGCCCCAGCATTTT,CATSGLNQPQHF
TRBD1,NA,TRBJ1-1,TRBV15,TGTGCCACCAGCAGAGATACAAACAGGGGCACTGAAGCTTTCTTT,CATSRDTNRGTEAFF
TRBD1,NA,TRBJ2-7,TRBV2,TGTGCCAGCACCCCCGTGGCAGGGGGCAACGAGCAGTACTTC,CASTPVAGGNEQYF
NA,NA,TRBJ2-2,TRBV2,TGTGCCAGCAGTGAAAGGGACGCCGGCGGGGAGCTGTTTTTT,CASSERDAGGELFF
NA,few,TRBJ1-1,TRBV30,TGTGCCTGGAGTGGGGGTACGATGAACACTGAAGCTTTCTTT,CAWSGGTMNTEAFF
NA,NA,TRBJ1-2,TRBV6-1,TGTGCCAGCAATACTTACAGCAGCGGCTACACCTTC,CASNTYSSGYTF
NA,few,TRBJ2-7,TRBV19,TGTGCCAGTAGTCCCCGGGACGGTTACTACGAGCAGTACTTC,CASSPRDGYYEQYF
TRBD1,NA,TRBJ1-1,TRBV2,TGTGCCAGCCCCGGGACAGGGGCAATGGGGACTGAAGCTTTCTTT,CASPGTGAMGTEAFF
NA,NA,TRBJ2-3,TRBV18,TGTGCCAGCTCACCACTTGAGGATACGCAGTATTTT,CASSPLEDTQYF
NA,NA,TRBJ1-6,TRBV6-5,TGTGCCAGCAGTTACGGACATCCTCGGGATTCACCCCTCCACTTT,CASSYGHPRDSPLHF
NA,NA,TRBJ2-7,TRBV6-5,TGTGCCAGCAGTTACGGGCAGTCGGGCTTCGAGCAGTACTTC,CASSYGQSGFEQYF